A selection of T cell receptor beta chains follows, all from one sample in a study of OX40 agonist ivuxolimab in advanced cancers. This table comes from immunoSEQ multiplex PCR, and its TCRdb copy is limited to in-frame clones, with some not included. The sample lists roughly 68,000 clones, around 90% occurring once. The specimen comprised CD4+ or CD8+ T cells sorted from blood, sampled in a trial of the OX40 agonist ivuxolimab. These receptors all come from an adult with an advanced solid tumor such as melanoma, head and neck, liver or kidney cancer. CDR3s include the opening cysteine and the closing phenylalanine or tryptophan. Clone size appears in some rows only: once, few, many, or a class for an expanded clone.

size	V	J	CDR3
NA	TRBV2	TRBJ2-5	CASTLNQLALALRSQETQYF
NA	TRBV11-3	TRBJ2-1	CASSFFTSGLGNEQFF
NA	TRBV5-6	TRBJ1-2	CASSLATGRNGYTF
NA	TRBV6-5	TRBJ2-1	CASSYVGPGAEQFF
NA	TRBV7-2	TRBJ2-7	CASSSRTRINEQYF
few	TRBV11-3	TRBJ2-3	CASSPPVGGFTDTQYF
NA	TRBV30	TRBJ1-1	CALNRGHYTEAFF
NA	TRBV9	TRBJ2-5	CASSVVASITETQYF
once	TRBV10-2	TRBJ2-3	CASSESTRVDTQYF
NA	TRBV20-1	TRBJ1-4	CSASKNEKLFF